Below are 2 T cell receptor beta chains sequenced from a single sample in a study of T cell changes during pregnancy in multiple sclerosis. Repertoires were generated with immunoSEQ multiplex PCR, while TCRdb's copy carries only in-frame clones and drops some. The data contain about 40,000 clones, 75% to 95% of them singletons. The sample consisted of CD4+ T cells from peripheral blood mononuclear cells, taken in the third trimester of pregnancy. These receptors came from a female donor with multiple sclerosis, enrolled in a pregnancy study.

This clone was counted a few times. The chain links TRBV11-3 to TRBJ2-2, with TRBD1 matching over 8 bases. The CDR3 runs 15 residues. Germline values: CDR1 SGHNT, CDR2 YENEEA. The junction had 2 bases not matched to a gene; V was cut back by 3 bases and J by 2 bases. The CDR3 DNA reads TGTGCCAGCAGCTTGGACAGGGTTAACACCGGGGAGCTGTTTTTT. The encoded protein is CASSLDRVNTGELFF.

This chain uses TRBV28 with TRBJ1-3; the match to TRBD1 covers 7 bases. Per germline, CDR1 MDHEN and CDR2 SYDVKM. V lost 3 bases and J lost 2; bases outside the gene matches: 13. CDR3 length equals 18 residues. This chain's CDR3 is CASSLWGRQGGTGNTIYF. The CDR3 nucleotides read TGTGCCAGCAGTTTGTGGGGGCGACAGGGCGGGACTGGAAACACCATATATTTT. The whole variable domain, filled in from reference TRBV28 and TRBJ1-3, reads DVKVTQSSRYLVKRTGEKVFLECVQDMDHENMFWYRQDPGLGLRLIYFSYDVKMKEKGDIPEGYSVSREKKERFSLILESASTNQTSMYLCASSLWGRQGGTGNTIYFGEGSWLTVV.